The T cell receptor beta chain under discussion was sequenced for a study of blood T cell repertoires in COVID-19. Measured with immunoSEQ multiplex PCR; TCRdb has only the in-frame clones, and not every one. The sample consists of roughly 220,000 clones, approximately 92% of them appearing once. In assigning cohorts, the study relied on participant-reported clinical history. Germline values: CDR1 MNHEY, CDR2 SMNVEV (reference sequence). The CDR3 consists of 15 residues. The V and J ends lost 7 bases and 7 bases respectively, with 19 bases between them. Sequencing was performed on PBMCs or T cells enriched from blood (not recorded which). The receptor comes from a woman aged 18-30 years in a cohort exposed to, infected with or recovered from COVID-19 (not recorded which). V is TRBV27 and J is TRBJ1-4; a possible D gene is TRBD1 (5 bases). The CDR3 DNA follows: TGTGCCAGCACTTCTACCCGAGGACACGGTGAAAAACTGTTTTTT. Amino acids: CASTSTRGHGEKLFF.